Shown below are 9 T cell receptor beta chains from a single sample sequenced in a study of blood T cell repertoires in COVID-19. Using immunoSEQ multiplex PCR, the repertoire was profiled, and TCRdb retains in-frame clones only, with some absent. This table holds about 480,000 clones, around 89% found once. The sequencing sample was made of PBMCs or T cells enriched from blood (not recorded which). Receptors originate from a woman in her 40s who had recovered from COVID-19.

The chain has TRBV4-3 and TRBJ1-5; 9 bases match TRBD1. There are 18 residues in the CDR3. V shed 1 base and J 1 base; nucleotides not matched to a gene: 8. The germline V gene has CDR1 LGHNA and CDR2 YSLEER. The CDR3 sequence: CASSQGRGTGYSNQPQHF. The CDR3 bases are TGCGCCAGCAGCCAAGGAAGGGGGACAGGGTACAGCAATCAGCCCCAGCATTTT.

This chain connects TRBV30 to TRBJ1-2; 7 bases line up with TRBD1. The CDR3 consists of 13 residues. V trimming: 4 bases; J trimming: 2 bases; junction bases outside the gene matches: 4. Germline V CDR1 and CDR2: GTSNPN, SVGIG (reference sequence). The CDR3 reads CAWKDRVNYGYTF. CDR3 coding DNA: TGTGCCTGGAAAGACAGGGTCAACTATGGCTACACCTTC.

The chain has TRBV27 and TRBJ1-2; 7 bases agree with TRBD1. CDR1 is MNHEY, CDR2 SMNVEV, per germline (reference sequence). This CDR3 region has 17 residues. V lost 1 base to trimming and J lost 0 bases; unmatched junction nucleotides: 8. The CDR3: CASSLFARGTANYGYTF. Written as DNA, the CDR3 is TGTGCCAGCAGTTTATTCGCCAGGGGGACCGCTAACTATGGCTACACCTTC.

This clone was picked up one time. The CDR3 loop reads CASSPPAGSPLEQYF. Written as DNA, the CDR3 is TGTGCCAGCTCACCACCAGCGGGGTCCCCCCTCGAGCAGTACTTC. The rearrangement uses TRBV18 and TRBJ2-7; 7 nucleotides agree with TRBD2. Germline CDR1 KGHSH, CDR2 LQKENI. CDR3 size: 15 residues. J gave up 6 bases and V 0 bases, and 8 bases lay outside the gene matches.

This rearrangement joins TRBV19 to TRBJ2-1; 12 bases align to TRBD2. CDR1 and CDR2 (germline): LNHDA, SQIVND (reference sequence). V lost 8 bases to trimming and J lost 4 bases; unmatched junction nucleotides: 12. The CDR3 has 17 amino acids. The CDR3 is CASETSGRIFGYNEQFF. Written as DNA, the CDR3 is TGTGCCAGTGAAACTAGCGGGAGGATATTCGGGTACAATGAGCAGTTCTTC.

Turning to this clone: Other nucleotide sequences from this sample produce the same CDR3. The chain recombines TRBV7-2 with TRBJ1-1; 7 positions match TRBD1. The CDR3 runs to 15 residues. With V trimmed by 5 bases and J by 1 base, 7 bases remained unmatched. Germline V gene lookup returns CDR1 SGHTA and CDR2 FQGNSA. CDR3 residues: CASSPPRQGNTEAFF. CDR3 nucleotides: TGTGCCAGCAGCCCGCCGCGACAGGGGAACACTGAAGCTTTCTTT.

This chain uses TRBV25-1 with TRBJ1-6; a weak D match, TRBD1 (5 bases). Germline assignment: CDR1 MGHDK and CDR2 SYGVNS. Trimming removed 2 bases at V and 4 bases at J, with 9 bases between. The CDR3 sequence is 15 residues long. The CDR3 bases are TGTGCCAGCAGTGAACCAGGGTGGTATAATTCACCCCTCCACTTT. It codes for CASSEPGWYNSPLHF.

The chain has TRBV6-2 or TRBV6-3 and TRBJ1-1, with D tentatively TRBD1 (5 bases). The germline CDR1 and CDR2 sequences are MNHEY and SVGEGT. The CDR3 is made up of 14 amino acids. Trimming pared 5 bases from V and 4 bases from J, leaving 14 bases between. The DNA for the CDR3 is TGTGCCAGCAGTCTCACAGGAGGGCGCACTGAAGCTTTCTTT. Its translation is CASSLTGGRTEAFF.

The chain has TRBV18 and TRBJ1-2; tentative D call: TRBD1 (6 bases). This CDR3 spans 16 amino acids. The V end was cut by 0 bases, the J end by 4 bases, with 15 bases between. Germline CDR1 and CDR2: KGHSH and LQKENI. CDR3 amino acids: CASSPPDSRGVYGYTF. CDR3 DNA: TGTGCCAGCTCACCACCGGACAGCCGGGGCGTCTATGGCTACACCTTC.